A single sample is the source of the 8 T cell receptor beta chains below, sequenced in a study of T-cell reconstitution after alpha-beta-depleted transplantation in children (TCRdb year 2016). The treatment or condition tag for this specimen amounts to: allogeneic hematopoietic cell transplantation with graft depleted of TCRalphabeta T cells and CD19 B cells. Libraries were prepared through PCR. Sequenced on an Illumina HiSeq 2500. TCR libraries were prepared with molecular barcoding, using unique molecular identifiers to normalize TCRbeta repertoire quantification. TCRdb cleaned the public reads at Q25 with fastp, built clones with MiXCR and kept in-frame beta chains. Rows with a matching CDR3 protein are joined into one entry that keeps the most common DNA and genes. This sample has 220,000 or so distinct CDR3 sequences in its table, and approximately 8% of those were observed once. Approximately 6.3% of the sample is in the top ten clones.

Material: PBMCs, mostly from graft donor cells, obtained 180 days after TCRalphabeta/CD19-depleted stem cell transplant. The source of these receptors is a male patient between 10 and 17 years old who had a stem cell transplant for acute lymphoblastic leukemia, so the T cells may come from the graft donor.

This clonotype was counted ten times or more. The chain recombines TRBV7-6 with TRBJ1-3; 9 bases fit TRBD1. Trimming cost V 5 bases and J 4 bases; bases outside gene matches: 6. Germline lookup yields CDR1 SGHVS and CDR2 FNYEAQ. This CDR3 has 15 residues. In DNA, the CDR3 is TGTGCCAGCAGCCACAGGGGGCGAGCCGGAAACACCATATATTTT. Translated: CASSHRGRAGNTIYF. The complete variable domain, with remaining parts taken from reference TRBV7-6 and TRBJ1-3, reads GAGVSQSPRYKVTKRGQDVALRCDPISGHVSLYWYRQALGQGPEFLTYFNYEAQQDKSGLPNDRFSAERPEGSISTLTIQRTEQRDSAMYRCASSHRGRAGNTIYFGEGSWLTVV.

The rearrangement links TRBV7-9 to TRBJ2-1; D unresolved. Trimming stripped 1 base from V and 1 base from J, with 11 bases between. CDR1 and CDR2 (germline): SEHNR, FQNEAQ (reference sequence). The CDR3 sequence is 16 residues long. CDR3 sequence reads: CASSLVVMRSYNEQFF. The CDR3 DNA sequence: TGTGCCAGCAGCTTAGTGGTTATGCGTTCCTACAATGAGCAGTTCTTC.

This clonotype was detected ten times or more. The chain combines TRBV7-8 with TRBJ2-7; 9 bases match TRBD1. The CDR3 loop spans 16 amino acids. Germline assignment: CDR1 SGHVS and CDR2 FQNEAQ. J lost 2 bases, V lost 1 base, and 6 bases had no gene match. The CDR3 DNA follows: TGTGCCAGCAGCTTAGGGATCCGGGACAGGGCCTACGAGCAGTACTTC. This sequence encodes CASSLGIRDRAYEQYF.

This clonotype was seen ten or more times. The chain has TRBV11-2 and TRBJ2-1, with a possible D match to TRBD2 (7 bases). The ends were cut back, 1 base at V and 6 bases at J, with 13 bases in the middle. CDR3 length: 15 amino acids. Germline CDR1 and CDR2: SGHAT and FQNNGV. As DNA, the CDR3 is TGTGCCAGCAGCTTAGTCAGGGGAGGGAGCAATGAGCAGTTCTTC. Its protein is CASSLVRGGSNEQFF.

A note on this clonotype: This sequence may be a read error, since a much larger clone differs from it by one base. The CDR3 region has the DNA TGTGCCAGCAGAGGACAGGGGCCGAATTCACCCCTCCACTTT. Translated, it gives CASRGQGPNSPLHF. The chain has TRBV2 and TRBJ1-6; the match to TRBD1 covers 9 bases. The CDR3 is made up of 14 amino acids. The germline gives CDR1 SNHLY, CDR2 FYNNEI. With 6 bases clipped from V and 7 bases from J, the junction kept 4 bases outside the gene matches.

At least ten counts were recorded for this clonotype. The genes are TRBV5-1 and TRBJ1-2; tentative D call: TRBD1 (6 bases). Trimming left V 10 bases short and J 0 bases short, with 16 bases between. The CDR3 spans 14 residues. The germline gives CDR1 SGHRS, CDR2 YFSETQ. The CDR3 loop reads CASHREGANYGYTF. In nucleotides, the CDR3 is TGCGCCTCCCATAGGGAGGGGGCTAACTATGGCTACACCTTC.

This clonotype showed up many times. The chain has TRBV7-9 and TRBJ2-1; 9 bases are a match to TRBD1. Germline V lookup: CDR1 SEHNR, CDR2 FQNEAQ (reference sequence). The CDR3 spans 15 residues. V was pared by 4 bases and J by 8 bases, with 9 bases of the junction left unmatched. CDR3 bases: TGTGCCAGCAGCTCCGGACAGGGGAATATAGATGAGCAGTTCTTC. Translated, it gives CASSSGQGNIDEQFF.

This clonotype occurred many times. This sequence joins TRBV7-3 and TRBJ2-3; TRBD1 agrees at 8 bases. The junction had 3 bases not matched to a gene; V was cut back by 4 bases and J by 9 bases. Looked up from germline, CDR1 is SGHTA and CDR2 is FQGTGA. This CDR3 has 12 residues. The CDR3 loop is CASSSGQGTQYF. As DNA, the CDR3 is TGTGCCAGCAGCTCAGGACAGGGAACGCAGTATTTT.